Below, 20 T cell receptor beta chains from the same sample are listed, as sequenced in a study of blood T cell repertoires in COVID-19. Assay: immunoSEQ multiplex PCR; the TCRdb copy retains only in-frame clones and omits some. The sample shows over 200,000 clones, approximately 90% of them seen only once. Material: peripheral blood. The source of these receptors is a man in his thirties or forties with acute or convalescent COVID-19.

This chain joins TRBV6-5 and TRBJ2-7; tentatively, D is TRBD2 (6 bases). CDR1 and CDR2 from the germline V gene are MNHEY and SVGAGI. V was cut by 0 bases and J by 7 bases, with 19 bases left in between. This CDR3 region has 16 residues. The CDR3 nucleotides read TGTGCCAGCAGTTACTCGACCCTAGCGAGGAATTTGGAGCAGTACTTC. Its protein is CASSYSTLARNLEQYF.

V gene TRBV5-1 combines with J gene TRBJ2-5, with 9 bases identical to TRBD2. The junction had 10 bases not matched to a gene; V was cut back by 8 bases and J by 5 bases. The length of the CDR3 is 14 residues. Germline V gives CDR1 SGHRS, CDR2 YFSETQ. Here the CDR3 reads CASQPGLAHETQYF. The CDR3, as DNA: TGCGCCAGTCAACCGGGACTAGCCCACGAGACCCAGTACTTC. The full variable domain, its missing parts supplied by reference TRBV5-1 and TRBJ2-5, is KAGVTQTPRYLIKTRGQQVTLSCSPISGHRSVSWYQQTPGQGLQFLFEYFSETQRNKGNFPGRFSGRQFSNSRSEMNVSTLELGDSALYLCASQPGLAHETQYFGPGTRLLVL.

The gene calls are TRBV19 and TRBJ1-1; D ambiguous. V was clipped by 7 bases and J by 1 base, with 16 bases between them. Germline lookup yields CDR1 LNHDA and CDR2 SQIVND (reference sequence). This CDR3 contains 15 residues. CDR3: CASIPRGRENTEAFF. In nucleotides, the CDR3 is TGTGCCAGTATTCCTCGAGGTCGGGAGAACACTGAAGCTTTCTTT. Full variable domain (rest looked up from reference TRBV19 and TRBJ1-1): DGGITQSPKYLFRKEGQNVTLSCEQNLNHDAMYWYRQDPGQGLRLIYYSQIVNDFQKGDIAEGYSVSREKKESFPLTVTSAQKNPTAFYLCASIPRGRENTEAFFGQGTRLTVV.

J is TRBJ1-5 and V is TRBV5-1; a possible D gene is TRBD1 (6 bases). The CDR3 consists of 15 residues. Germline V CDR1 and CDR2: SGHRS, YFSETQ. Trimming stripped 4 bases from V and 0 bases from J, with 11 bases between. CDR3 in DNA: TGCGCCAGCAGCCCCGGACAGAATAGCAATCAGCCCCAGCATTTT. Translation: CASSPGQNSNQPQHF.

The genes are TRBV12-3 or TRBV12-4 and TRBJ2-3, with D hard to call. The V gene lost 5 bases and the J gene lost 1 base, with 7 bases spanning the gap. This CDR3 has 13 residues. The CDR3 sequence: CASSPTGTDTQYF. In nucleotides, the CDR3 is TGTGCCAGCAGTCCTACAGGCACAGATACGCAGTATTTT.

This clone is a singleton in its sample. J is TRBJ2-6 and V is TRBV19; 10 bases agree with TRBD1. Germline V gene data show CDR1 as LNHDA and CDR2 as SQIVND (reference sequence). Unmatched junction bases numbered 9, after V lost 3 bases and J lost 4 bases. The CDR3 spans 18 residues. DNA of the CDR3: TGTGCCAGTAGTATGGCGGGGACAGGGGCGGAGGGGGCCAACGTCCTGACTTTC. Protein sequence: CASSMAGTGAEGANVLTF.

The V call is TRBV7-2, the J call TRBJ2-5; D call uncertain. The CDR3 loop spans 13 amino acids. The V gene lost 1 base and the J gene lost 4 bases, with 7 bases spanning the gap. The V gene's germline CDR1 is SGHTA and CDR2 FQGNSA. In nucleotides, the CDR3 is TGTGCCAGCAGCTTAGGAGCTGGAGAGACCCAGTACTTC. Protein: CASSLGAGETQYF.

The chain joins TRBV2 to TRBJ1-6, with a possible D match to TRBD1 (5 bases). The length of the CDR3 is 16 residues. The V gene's germline CDR1 is SNHLY and CDR2 FYNNEI. V lost 3 bases and J 6 bases, leaving 15 bases between the germline ends. CDR3 bases: TGTGCCAGCAGTGAGGAGGGACGAGGTAGTAATTCACCCCTCCACTTT. It yields the protein CASSEEGRGSNSPLHF.

The chain carries TRBV14 and TRBJ2-3, with 15 bases lining up with TRBD2. This CDR3 spans 18 amino acids. V was clipped by 8 bases and J by 9 bases; unmatched bases: 18. Germline V gene data show CDR1 as SGHDN and CDR2 as FVKESK. The CDR3: CASAGVVLGLAGGQTQYF. The CDR3 DNA is TGTGCCAGCGCAGGGGTGGTTCTCGGACTAGCGGGGGGGCAGACGCAGTATTTT.

V and J are TRBV27 and TRBJ2-1; no clear D. V was pared by 6 bases and J by 4 bases, with 16 bases between. CDR3 length: 15 residues. Germline V gene lookup returns CDR1 MNHEY and CDR2 SMNVEV (reference sequence). The CDR3 bases are TGTGCCAGCAGGGGCCCAACTTCGGAATACAATGAGCAGTTCTTC. This encodes CASRGPTSEYNEQFF.

The rearrangement links TRBV7-8 to TRBJ2-7; 11 bases align to TRBD1. The CDR3 covers 13 residues. V dropped 7 bases and J dropped 6; count of bases not matched to a gene: 5. Germline CDR1 is SGHVS and CDR2 is FQNEAQ. The CDR3 sequence: CASNGDRGGEQYF. The CDR3, as DNA: TGTGCCAGCAACGGGGACAGGGGGGGCGAGCAGTACTTC.

V is TRBV4-1 and J is TRBJ2-7; a possible D gene is TRBD1 (5 bases). Germline-derived CDR1 and CDR2 are MGHRA and YSYEKL. V lost 0 bases and J lost 4, with 22 bases in between. The CDR3 spans 18 residues. The CDR3 DNA reads TGCGCCAGCAGCCAAGATGATCTCCTCCTGAGGACAAGTTACGAGCAGTACTTC. Encoded protein: CASSQDDLLLRTSYEQYF.

For this clone: Other nucleotide sequences in the sample specify the same CDR3. The chain couples TRBV19 to TRBJ1-1, with 7 bases identical to TRBD1. The CDR3 is 14 residues long. Germline V CDR1 and CDR2: LNHDA, SQIVND (reference sequence). V was pared by 7 bases and J by 0 bases, with 5 bases of the junction left unmatched. CDR3 region: CASTSGTVNTEAFF. The CDR3 nucleotides read TGTGCCAGTACCTCCGGGACAGTGAACACTGAAGCTTTCTTT.

J is TRBJ1-1 and V is TRBV5-1, with no clear D. V was clipped by 0 bases and J by 0 bases, with 9 bases between them. CDR3 length: 15 residues. Germline values: CDR1 SGHRS, CDR2 YFSETQ. This chain's CDR3 is CASSLGHHMNTEAFF. The CDR3 DNA is TGCGCCAGCAGCTTGGGACATCACATGAACACTGAAGCTTTCTTT.

J is TRBJ2-1 and V is TRBV7-2, with 8 bases that match TRBD2. This CDR3 is 15 amino acids long. Trimming cost V 2 bases and J 7 bases; bases outside gene matches: 7. Per the germline V gene, CDR1 is SGHTA and CDR2 is FQGNSA. The CDR3 sequence: CASSLTGGASNEQFF. Written as DNA, the CDR3 is TGTGCCAGCAGCTTAACGGGGGGGGCGTCTAATGAGCAGTTCTTC.

For this clone: This same CDR3 is encoded by further DNA sequences in the sample. This chain joins TRBV7-9 and TRBJ1-5, with 7 bases matching TRBD1. Germline values: CDR1 SEHNR, CDR2 FQNEAQ (reference sequence). J lost 0 bases, V lost 4 bases, and 0 bases had no gene match. This CDR3 is built from 14 residues. The CDR3 protein is CASSSGGSNQPQHF. In DNA, the CDR3 is TGTGCCAGCAGCTCAGGGGGTAGCAATCAGCCCCAGCATTTT. Based on the CDR3 plus reference TRBV7-9 and TRBJ1-5, the full variable domain is DTGVSQNPRHKITKRGQNVTFRCDPISEHNRLYWYRQTLGQGPEFLTYFQNEAQLEKSRLLSDRFSAERPKGSFSTLEIQRTEQGDSAMYLCASSSGGSNQPQHFGDGTRLSIL.

The chain joins TRBV28 to TRBJ2-2, with D perhaps matching TRBD2 (7 bases). The CDR3 runs 16 residues. Germline assignment: CDR1 MDHEN and CDR2 SYDVKM. Trimming removed 4 bases from V and 7 bases from J, with 19 bases in between. CDR3 region: CASSSPPSGGGGELFF. In nucleotides, the CDR3 is TGTGCCAGCAGTTCCCCCCCTAGCGGAGGGGGCGGGGAGCTGTTTTTT.

V usage is TRBV28 and J usage is TRBJ2-5; D is possibly TRBD1 (5 bases). Germline V gene data show CDR1 as MDHEN and CDR2 as SYDVKM. The ends were cut back, 6 bases at V and 8 bases at J, with 19 bases in the middle. The CDR3 totals 14 residues. The CDR3 DNA reads as TGTGCCAGCAGACCCCCCCGAGGACAAGGAACCCAGTACTTC. Translating it yields CASRPPRGQGTQYF.

The chain recombines TRBV5-4 with TRBJ1-1, with D maybe TRBD1 (5 bases). V gave up 3 bases and J gave up 8 bases, with 20 bases separating them. CDR1 and CDR2 (germline): SGHNT, YYREEE (reference sequence). This CDR3 is 15 amino acids long. CDR3 sequence (DNA): TGTGCCAGCAGCTCGCGGGGGGGGTGGCCGAGCGAAGCTTTCTTT. Translation gives CASSSRGGWPSEAFF.

The rearrangement joins TRBV3-1 (or the pseudogene TRBV3-2) to TRBJ1-1; 7 bases fit TRBD1. The CDR3 covers 17 residues. Trimming at V came to 3 bases and at J to 4 bases, leaving 14 bases not matched to a gene. Germline V gene lookup returns CDR1 LGHDT and CDR2 YNNKEL (reference sequence). The CDR3 region is CASSHEIQGWVPTEAFF. Written as DNA, the CDR3 is TGTGCCAGCAGCCATGAGATACAGGGGTGGGTCCCCACTGAAGCTTTCTTT.